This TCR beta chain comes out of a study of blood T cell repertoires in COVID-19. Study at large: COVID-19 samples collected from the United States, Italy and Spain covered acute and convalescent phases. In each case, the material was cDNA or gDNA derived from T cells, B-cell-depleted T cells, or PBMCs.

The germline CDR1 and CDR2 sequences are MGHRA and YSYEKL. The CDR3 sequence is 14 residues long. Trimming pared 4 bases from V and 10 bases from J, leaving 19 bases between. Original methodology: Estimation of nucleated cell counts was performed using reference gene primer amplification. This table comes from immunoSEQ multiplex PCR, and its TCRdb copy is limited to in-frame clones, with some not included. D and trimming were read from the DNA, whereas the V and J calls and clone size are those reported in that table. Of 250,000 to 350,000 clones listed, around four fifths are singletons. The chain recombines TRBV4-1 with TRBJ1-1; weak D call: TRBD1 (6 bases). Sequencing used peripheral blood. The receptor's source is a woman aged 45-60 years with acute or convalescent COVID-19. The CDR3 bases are TGCGCCAGCAGCCCCACGGCCCAGGGGCTTCGAGCTTTCTTT. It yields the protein CASSPTAQGLRAFF.